These 25 T cell receptor beta chains came from one sample sequenced in a study of tumor and adjacent non-tumor tissue in lung cancer. TCRbeta libraries were built with three rounds of nested PCR, modified from ARM-PCR. TCRdb recomputed calls from the multiplex PCR reads with MiXCR, one row per CDR3 protein. The sample consists of about 140,000 distinct CDR3 sequences, about 71% of them appearing once. The template was RNA from unsorted bulk tissue. The material sequenced was lung tumor tissue. The source is a man between 60 and 70 years old with small cell lung cancer.

This chain joins TRBV11-1 and TRBJ2-6; possible D gene TRBD2, 5 bases. The CDR3 covers 16 residues. The V and J ends lost 5 bases and 3 bases respectively, with 14 bases between them. CDR1 and CDR2 from the germline V gene are SGHAT and FQDESV (reference sequence). The CDR3, as DNA: TGTGCCAGCAGCCCCGGACTCCTCTGTGGGGCCAACGTCCTGACTTTC. As protein: CASSPGLLCGANVLTF.

In the case of this clonotype: Likely a read error: the CDR3 ends without its conserved phenylalanine or tryptophan. J is TRBJ2-5 and V is TRBV6-2 or TRBV6-3, with D unresolved. Germline V CDR1 and CDR2: MNHEY, SVGEGT. The CDR3 length is 12 residues. V shed 2 bases and J shed 5 bases, with 6 bases lying between them. Here the CDR3 reads CASSYGRETQYS. In nucleotides, the CDR3 is TGTGCCAGCAGTTACGGACGGGAGACCCAGTACTCC.

A note on this clonotype: The conserved phenylalanine or tryptophan normally closing the CDR3 is absent here, so this likely arose from a read error. The chain combines TRBV6-1 with TRBJ2-5, with 9 bases identical to TRBD2. Germline V lookup: CDR1 MNHNS, CDR2 SASEGT. The V segment lost 4 bases and the J segment 5 bases; nucleotides outside the gene matches: 11. This CDR3 is built from 16 residues. The chain's CDR3 is CASSGVVAGVQETQYI. CDR3 DNA: TGTGCCAGCAGTGGTGTGGTAGCGGGAGTACAGGAGACCCAGTACATC.

As for this clonotype: This may come from a read error, since a much larger clone is one base off. J is TRBJ2-2 and V is TRBV20-1; 10 nucleotides line up with TRBD2. The CDR3 length is 16 residues. The germline V gene has CDR1 DFQATT and CDR2 SNEGSKA (reference sequence). CDR3 sequence: CSAPLAGALGTGEVFF. CDR3 in DNA: TGCAGCGCCCCGCTAGCGGGAGCCTTGGGAACCGGGGAGGTGTTTTTT.

Remarks on this clonotype: A much more abundant neighbour one base away suggests this may be a read error. J is TRBJ2-5 and V is TRBV20-1; no reliable D call. The germline CDR1 and CDR2 sequences are DFQATT and SNEGSKA (reference sequence). CDR3 size: 13 residues. The CDR3 reads CSASTQTQGTQYF. As DNA, the CDR3 is TGCAGTGCTAGTACGCAAACGCAAGGGACCCAGTACTTC.

This clonotype showed up many times. The chain has TRBV20-1 and TRBJ2-1, with D unclear. CDR1 and CDR2 (germline): DFQATT, SNEGSKA (reference sequence). Trimming removed 4 bases at V and 3 bases at J, with 7 bases between. The CDR3 is made up of 12 amino acids. Here the CDR3 reads CSAKPSYNEQFF. The CDR3 DNA is TGCAGTGCTAAGCCAAGCTACAATGAGCAGTTCTTC.

V gene TRBV7-9 combines with J gene TRBJ1-6, with D unclear. The CDR3 is 13 residues long. Germline V gene data show CDR1 as SEHNR and CDR2 as FQNEAQ (reference sequence). Trimming removed 6 bases at V and 6 bases at J, with 9 bases between. CDR3 nucleotide sequence: TGTGCCAGCAGTCGGGATCTTAATTCACCCCTCCACTTT. Translation gives CASSRDLNSPLHF.

Turning to this clonotype: The CDR3 does not close with the conserved phenylalanine or tryptophan, likely indicating a read error. The chain joins TRBV6-5 to TRBJ1-1; 9 bases are a match to TRBD1. This CDR3 comprises 15 residues. Germline V CDR1 and CDR2: MNHEY, SVGAGI. The CDR3 DNA sequence: TGTACTAGTCTGGGGACAGGGTGGGGCGACACTGAAGCTTTCTAT. Protein: CTSLGTGWGDTEAFY.

Concerning this clonotype itself: This CDR3 fails to terminate in the conserved phenylalanine or tryptophan, so it likely reflects a read error. The V and J genes are TRBV6-1 and TRBJ2-1, with TRBD1 identical over 8 bases. The V gene end was trimmed by 2 bases and the J gene end by 8 bases; junction bases not matched to a gene: 8. This CDR3 has 15 amino acids. CDR1 MNHNS and CDR2 SASEGT come from the germline V gene. The CDR3 DNA sequence: TGTGCCAGCAGTGAAATGACAGGGGTCGGTGATGAGCAGTTCATC. Amino acid sequence: CASSEMTGVGDEQFI.

About this clonotype: Germline and junction disagree at one end, which may indicate a read error. V usage is TRBV11-3 and J usage is TRBJ2-1; maybe TRBD2 (5 bases). The CDR3 has 15 amino acids. Germline V lookup: CDR1 SGHNT, CDR2 YENEEA. In DNA, the CDR3 is TGTACCAGCAGTCCCCCCGGGATGGCCTACAATGAGCAGTTCTTC. Translating gives CTSSPPGMAYNEQFF. The variable domain in full, with the rest retrieved from reference TRBV11-3 and TRBJ2-1, is EAGVVQSPRYKIIEKKQPVAFWCNPISGHNTLYWYLQNLGQGPELLIRYENEEAVDDSQLPKDRFSAERLKGVDSTLKIQPAELGDSAVYLCTSSPPGMAYNEQFFGPGTRLTVL.

Comment on this clonotype: Sequence at one end of the junction differs from germline and may be a read error. The rearrangement uses TRBV29-1 and TRBJ2-6; a weak D match, TRBD1 (5 bases). The CDR3 has 14 amino acids. Per the germline V gene, CDR1 is SQVTM and CDR2 is ANQGSEA. CDR3 protein: CSVDGQSGANVPTF. CDR3 in DNA: TGCAGCGTTGACGGGCAGTCTGGGGCCAACGTCCCGACTTTC. Full variable domain (missing parts from reference TRBV29-1 and TRBJ2-6): SAVISQKPSRDICQRGTSLTIQCQVDSQVTMMFWYRQQPGQSLTLIATANQGSEATYESGFVIDKFPISRPNLTFSTLTVSNMSPEDSSIYLCSVDGQSGANVPTFGAGSRLTVL.

This clonotype was detected ten times or more. This chain joins TRBV20-1 and TRBJ2-5; a possible D gene is TRBD2 (5 bases). Trimming took off 1 base at V and 5 bases at J, with 11 bases between the two ends. The CDR3 sequence is 13 residues long. Germline CDR1 DFQATT, CDR2 SNEGSKA (reference sequence). CDR3 DNA: TGCAGTGCTAGAGGTCTAGCTTGGGAGACCCAGTACTTC. This codes for CSARGLAWETQYF.

In this sample, this clonotype turned up many times. V gene TRBV20-1 combines with J gene TRBJ2-1; D may correspond to TRBD1 or TRBD2 (5 bases each). The V end lost 1 base, the J end lost 10 bases, and 5 bases lay between the germline ends. The CDR3 extends over 10 amino acids. CDR1 is DFQATT and CDR2 is SNEGSKA in the germline V gene (reference sequence). In DNA, the CDR3 is TGCAGTGCTAGAGGGGACGAGCAGTTCTTC. It codes for CSARGDEQFF.

V is TRBV6-5 and J is TRBJ2-1; 10 bases agree with TRBD2. The CDR3 has 15 amino acids. The germline gives CDR1 MNHEY, CDR2 SVGAGI. V trimming: 6 bases; J trimming: 4 bases; junction bases outside the gene matches: 6. For the CDR3, the DNA is TGTGCCAGCAGCACCCTAGCGGGAGCGTACAATGAGCAGTTCTTC. Translated, it gives CASSTLAGAYNEQFF.

For the CDR3, the DNA is TGTGCCAGCAGCAGTGGACAGGGGACTCAACAGCCCCAGCATTTT. This translates into CASSSGQGTQQPQHF. The chain uses TRBV12-3 or TRBV12-4 and TRBJ1-5; 9 bases match TRBD1. The junction had 10 bases not matched to a gene; V was cut back by 6 bases and J by 7 bases. The CDR3 extends over 15 amino acids.

This clonotype has a count of ten or more. The chain uses TRBV12-3 or TRBV12-4 and TRBJ2-1; D is possibly TRBD2 (6 bases). Trimming took off 0 bases at V and 7 bases at J, with 10 bases between the two ends. The CDR3 has 14 residues. The chain's CDR3 is CASSLAGSANEQFF. CDR3 DNA sequence: TGTGCCAGCAGTTTAGCCGGGAGCGCTAATGAGCAGTTCTTC.

Turning to this clonotype: This clone may be a read error of a much larger clone one base away. The CDR3 ends on some other residue instead of the conserved phenylalanine or tryptophan, so this is likely a read error. V and J are TRBV6-1 and TRBJ2-1; TRBD2 matches at 8 bases. The germline CDR1 and CDR2 sequences are MNHNS and SASEGT. This CDR3 contains 13 residues. V lost 10 bases and J lost 6; bases outside the gene matches: 8. The CDR3 region is CATYVAGLNEQFL. CDR3 DNA sequence: TGTGCCACCTACGTAGCGGGACTCAATGAGCAGTTCTTA.

Turning to this clonotype: A read error may account for a junction end that differs from germline. V usage is TRBV20-1 and J usage is TRBJ2-7, with 7 bases aligning to TRBD1. This CDR3 spans 15 amino acids. CDR1 DFQATT and CDR2 SNEGSKA come from the germline V gene (reference sequence). CDR3 sequence (DNA): TGCAGTGTTAGAGGTTATTGGGGACAGATCTACGAGCAGTACTTC. Translating gives CSVRGYWGQIYEQYF.

This clonotype was recorded a few times. The V call is TRBV4-1, the J call TRBJ2-1, with TRBD2 as a possible D gene (6 bases). CDR1 and CDR2 (germline): MGHRA, YSYEKL. This CDR3 has 17 amino acids. With 0 bases removed from V and 4 bases from J, the gap between germline ends came to 16 bases. In nucleotides, the CDR3 is TGCGCCAGCAGCCAAGAAAAGTACGGCGGGGAATACAATGAGCAGTTCTTC. This sequence encodes CASSQEKYGGEYNEQFF.

V gene TRBV18 combines with J gene TRBJ2-1; D perhaps matches TRBD2 (6 bases). The CDR3 spans 13 residues. V was cut by 5 bases and J by 6 bases, with 11 bases left in between. Germline-derived CDR1 and CDR2 are KGHSH and LQKENI. CDR3 DNA: TGTGCCAGCTCAACGACTAGTGCCAATGAGCAGTTCTTC. It yields the protein CASSTTSANEQFF.

The chain has TRBV5-1 and TRBJ2-3; weak D call: TRBD2 (6 bases). Germline V gives CDR1 SGHRS, CDR2 YFSETQ. This CDR3 spans 14 amino acids. Between the trimmed V and J ends, which lost 2 bases and 0 bases, there was a span of 7 bases. The CDR3 bases are TGCGCCAGCAGCTTCGGGAGTAGCACAGATACGCAGTATTTT. It specifies CASSFGSSTDTQYF.

This chain uses TRBV2 with TRBJ2-4; tentatively, D is TRBD1 or TRBD2 (5 bases each). Germline-derived CDR1 and CDR2 are SNHLY and FYNNEI. Trimming cost V 8 bases and J 10 bases, with 15 bases left between them. CDR3 length equals 12 residues. The CDR3 sequence is CASRSGTRIQYF. The CDR3, as DNA: TGTGCCAGCCGGTCCGGGACCCGGATTCAGTACTTC.

This chain connects TRBV14 to TRBJ2-2, with no clear D. The CDR3 covers 14 residues. The germline V gene encodes CDR1 SGHDN and CDR2 FVKESK. With 2 bases removed from V and 1 base from J, the gap between germline ends came to 5 bases. CDR3 sequence (DNA): TGTGCCAGCAGCCAAAACAGGAACACCGGGGAGCTGTTTTTT. It specifies CASSQNRNTGELFF.

For the CDR3, the DNA is TGTGCCAGCAGCTTGACCGTTAACACTGAAGCTTTCTTT. This encodes CASSLTVNTEAFF. The J gene is TRBJ1-1, the V gene TRBV7-9; D gene uncertain. The V end was cut by 3 bases, the J end by 2 bases, with 7 bases between. The CDR3 spans 13 residues. From germline, CDR1 is SEHNR and CDR2 FQNEAQ (reference sequence).

As for this clonotype: This may stem from a read error, because a much larger clone lies one nucleotide away. The rearrangement uses TRBV20-1 and TRBJ2-7, with D tentatively TRBD2 (5 bases). Germline V CDR1 and CDR2: DFQATT, SNEGSKA (reference sequence). This CDR3 is 14 amino acids long. The CDR3: CSARDLGNSNEQYF. The CDR3, as DNA: TGCAGTGCTAGAGATCTCGGGAACTCCAACGAGCAGTACTTC.